One sample yielded the 20 T cell receptor beta chains listed below, sequenced in a study of T-cell reconstitution after alpha-beta-depleted transplantation in children. Preparation of the TCRbeta library used unique molecular identifiers. TCRdb redid the calling of the PCR reads with MiXCR, one entry per CDR3 protein. The table lists about 490,000 distinct CDR3 sequences, under 12% of them singletons, with around 2% in the top ten. The starting material was PBMCs, obtained before TCRalphabeta/CD19-depleted stem cell transplant. The receptor source for this set is a child younger than 10 with inherited bone marrow failure, due to receive a stem cell transplant.

This clonotype was counted many times. The rearrangement joins TRBV28 to TRBJ2-1; TRBD2 is a possible D gene (5 bases). Deletions cut 7 bases from V and 0 bases from J, with 10 bases between. Looked up from germline, CDR1 is MDHEN and CDR2 is SYDVKM. The length of the CDR3 is 14 residues. This CDR3 reads CASNEGFSYNEQFF. CDR3 nucleotide sequence: TGTGCCAGCAACGAGGGATTCTCCTACAATGAGCAGTTCTTC.

This clonotype was detected only a few times. This chain links TRBV20-1 with TRBJ2-7, with 11 bases matching TRBD2. CDR3 length: 14 residues. Germline assignment: CDR1 DFQATT and CDR2 SNEGSKA (reference sequence). J was trimmed by 0 bases and V by 6 bases; bases with no gene match: 4. CDR3 nucleotide sequence: TGCAGTGCGGGGGGGACTAGCGGCTCCTACGAGCAGTACTTC. It codes for CSAGGTSGSYEQYF.

This clonotype was seen ten or more times. The chain recombines TRBV28 with TRBJ2-7, with D unclear. CDR3 length: 14 residues. The germline V and J ends were trimmed by 2 bases and 2 bases, with 10 bases remaining between them. Germline loops: CDR1 MDHEN, CDR2 SYDVKM. In DNA form, the CDR3 reads TGTGCCAGCAGTTTAGCGCAGGCAACCTACGAGCAGTACTTC. Amino acid sequence: CASSLAQATYEQYF.

Concerning this clonotype: A much larger clonotype is one base distant, so this may be a read error. The genes are TRBV12-3 or TRBV12-4 and TRBJ2-2, with D perhaps TRBD1 (5 bases). CDR3 length equals 14 residues. The DNA of the CDR3 is TGTGCCAGGAGTTTGCTCAGGGTTACCGGGGAGCTGTTTTTT. This gives the protein CARSLLRVTGELFF.

This clonotype was seen ten or more times. V is TRBV4-3 and J is TRBJ1-1; TRBD1 is a possible D gene (5 bases). V gave up 0 bases and J gave up 11 bases, with 13 bases separating them. Germline V lookup: CDR1 LGHNA, CDR2 YSLEER. The length of the CDR3 is 13 residues. The CDR3 region has the DNA TGCGCCAGCAGCCAAGACCTCAGGGTTTGGGCTTTCTTT. It translates to CASSQDLRVWAFF.

This clonotype was observed at least ten times. This rearrangement joins TRBV9 to TRBJ2-1; D is uncertain. Trimming removed 3 bases at V and 10 bases at J, with 8 bases between. The CDR3 is made up of 11 amino acids. Per germline, CDR1 SGDLS and CDR2 YYNGEE. This CDR3 reads CASSGAQEQFF. For the CDR3, the DNA is TGTGCCAGCAGCGGTGCGCAAGAGCAGTTCTTC.

In the case of this clonotype: Mismatch with germline at one junction end may stem from a read error. The rearrangement links TRBV24-1 to TRBJ2-2; the D is unclear. This CDR3 has 15 residues. Per germline, CDR1 KGHDR and CDR2 SFDVKD. Here the CDR3 reads CATSDARRHTGELFF. DNA of the CDR3: TGTGCCACGAGTGATGCCAGGCGACACACCGGGGAGCTGTTTTTT.

This clonotype turned up a few times. The genes are TRBV10-2 and TRBJ2-7, with TRBD2 matching over 8 bases. Per germline, CDR1 WSHSY and CDR2 SAAADI. The CDR3 is made up of 14 amino acids. V lost 7 bases to trimming and J lost 1 base; unmatched junction nucleotides: 6. The DNA for the CDR3 is TGCGCCAGCAAAAGCGGGAGTAGGTCCTACGAGCAGTACTTC. Amino acid sequence: CASKSGSRSYEQYF.

Comment on this clonotype: This may come from a read error, since a much larger clone is one base off. The V call is TRBV7-2, the J call TRBJ2-3, with TRBD1 identical over 10 bases. The CDR3 has 17 residues. Per germline, CDR1 SGHTA and CDR2 FQGNSA. In nucleotides, the CDR3 is TGTGCCATCAGCTCCTATCCGAGACAGGGGGCTACAGATACGCAGTATTTT. Translating gives CAISSYPRQGATDTQYF.

This clonotype was seen ten or more times. CDR3 sequence reads: CASSLAGSGRAEVQFF. The CDR3 DNA is TGTGCCAGCAGCTTAGCGGGTAGCGGGAGGGCCGAGGTGCAGTTCTTC. V is TRBV7-2 and J is TRBJ2-1; 11 bases map to TRBD2. This CDR3 region has 16 residues. The junction had 10 bases not matched to a gene; V was cut back by 0 bases and J by 12 bases. The germline V gene has CDR1 SGHTA and CDR2 FQGNSA.

In this sample, this clonotype turned up many times. The J gene is TRBJ2-1, the V gene TRBV7-8; weak D call: TRBD1 (6 bases). The V gene's germline CDR1 is SGHVS and CDR2 FQNEAQ. Trimming took off 5 bases at V and 8 bases at J, with 22 bases between the two ends. The CDR3 sequence is 16 residues long. The CDR3 is CASSPQGPWGIHEQFF. CDR3 sequence (DNA): TGTGCCAGCAGCCCCCAGGGGCCTTGGGGAATCCATGAGCAGTTCTTC.

This clonotype occurred many times. V gene TRBV29-1 combines with J gene TRBJ2-5, with D possibly being TRBD1 (5 bases). V lost 5 bases to trimming and J lost 1 base, with 11 bases between them. This CDR3 comprises 13 residues. Germline-derived CDR1 and CDR2 are SQVTM and ANQGSEA. The CDR3 is CSVRRGLQETQYF. CDR3 nucleotides: TGCAGCGTTCGAAGGGGCCTCCAAGAGACCCAGTACTTC. The whole variable domain, filled in from reference TRBV29-1 and TRBJ2-5, reads SAVISQKPSRDICQRGTSLTIQCQVDSQVTMMFWYRQQPGQSLTLIATANQGSEATYESGFVIDKFPISRPNLTFSTLTVSNMSPEDSSIYLCSVRRGLQETQYFGPGTRLLVL.

Only a few counts were recorded for this clonotype. The CDR3 loop reads CASSLGYLAKNIQYF. In DNA, the CDR3 is TGTGCCAGCAGCTTAGGATACTTAGCCAAAAACATTCAGTACTTC. The gene calls are TRBV7-2 and TRBJ2-4; no definite D call. This CDR3 spans 15 amino acids. Trimming took 1 base from V and 0 from J, leaving 7 bases between them. Germline V gene sequence: CDR1 SGHTA, CDR2 FQGNSA.

Regarding this clonotype: The junction departs from the called germline gene at one end, perhaps through a read error. This CDR3 is CASSGFGTGDNAQFF. CDR3 sequence (DNA): TGTGCCAGCAGCGGTTTCGGGACAGGGGATAATGCGCAGTTCTTC. The chain has TRBV12-3 or TRBV12-4 and TRBJ2-1, with 10 bases fitting TRBD1. This CDR3 contains 15 residues.

This clonotype showed up many times. This chain uses TRBV7-9 with TRBJ2-7, with 9 bases that match TRBD1. V was pared by 4 bases and J by 5 bases, with 9 bases of the junction left unmatched. Germline-derived CDR1 and CDR2 are SEHNR and FQNEAQ (reference sequence). The CDR3 covers 15 residues. CDR3 loop: CASSSTGGPRDEQYF. The CDR3 coding sequence is TGTGCCAGCAGCTCAACAGGGGGCCCCCGAGACGAGCAGTACTTC.

This clonotype occurred many times. This rearrangement joins TRBV29-1 to TRBJ1-2; no clear D gene. V was trimmed by 4 bases and J by 2 bases, leaving 11 bases between them. CDR1 is SQVTM, CDR2 ANQGSEA, per germline. The CDR3 is 13 amino acids. The CDR3 is CSVVPGGNYGYTF. In nucleotides, the CDR3 is TGCAGCGTTGTGCCGGGAGGGAACTATGGCTACACCTTC.

This clonotype was found many times. The V and J genes are TRBV7-2 and TRBJ2-1; no firm D call. The CDR3 totals 14 residues. Looked up from germline, CDR1 is SGHTA and CDR2 is FQGNSA. The V end was cut by 4 bases, the J end by 5 bases, with 12 bases between. The CDR3 is CASSWRPGHNEQFF. Here the CDR3 DNA reads TGTGCCAGCAGCTGGCGGCCAGGACACAATGAGCAGTTCTTC.

The chain employs TRBV6-2 or TRBV6-3 and TRBJ2-1; 10 bases match TRBD2. Germline V CDR1 and CDR2: MNHEY, SVGEGT. The CDR3 totals 21 residues. With 1 base clipped from V and 0 bases from J, the junction kept 15 bases outside the gene matches. CDR3 protein: CASSYWAGSGLAGVSYNEQFF. The CDR3 region has the DNA TGTGCCAGCAGTTACTGGGCGGGGTCCGGTCTAGCGGGAGTCTCCTACAATGAGCAGTTCTTC.

To note about this clonotype: A much larger clone is a single base away; this may be a read error. The chain couples TRBV4-3 to TRBJ1-4, with D hard to call. V was cut by 1 base and J by 4 bases, with 13 bases left in between. This CDR3 has 16 residues. From germline, CDR1 is LGHNA and CDR2 YSLEER. The CDR3 here is CASSQGPVRCNEKLFF. The CDR3 DNA is TGCGCCAGCAGCCAAGGACCCGTACGGTGTAATGAAAAACTGTTTTTT.

This clonotype has a count of ten or more. The CDR3 coding sequence is TGCAGTGCTTCCCCGACTAGAAAGTCCTACAATGAGCAGTTCTTC. This translates into CSASPTRKSYNEQFF. The chain recombines TRBV20-1 with TRBJ2-1, with TRBD2 as a possible D gene (6 bases). Germline V lookup: CDR1 DFQATT, CDR2 SNEGSKA (reference sequence). The length of the CDR3 is 15 residues. V gave up 5 bases and J gave up 1 base, with 15 bases separating them.